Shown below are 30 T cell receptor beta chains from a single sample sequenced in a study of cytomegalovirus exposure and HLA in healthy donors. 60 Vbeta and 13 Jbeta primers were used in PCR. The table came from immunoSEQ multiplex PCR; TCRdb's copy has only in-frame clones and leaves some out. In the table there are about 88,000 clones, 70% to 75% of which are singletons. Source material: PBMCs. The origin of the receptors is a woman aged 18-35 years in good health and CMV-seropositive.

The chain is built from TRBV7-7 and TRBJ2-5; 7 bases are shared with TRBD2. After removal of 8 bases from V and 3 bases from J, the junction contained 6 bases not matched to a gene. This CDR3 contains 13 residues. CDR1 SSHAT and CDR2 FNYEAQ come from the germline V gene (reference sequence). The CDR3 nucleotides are TGTGCCAGCGCCTGGGGGGGGGAAGAGACCCAGTACTTC. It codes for CASAWGGEETQYF.

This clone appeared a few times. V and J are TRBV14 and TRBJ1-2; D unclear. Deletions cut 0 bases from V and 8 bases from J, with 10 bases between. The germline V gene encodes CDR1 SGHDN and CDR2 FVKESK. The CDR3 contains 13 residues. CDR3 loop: CASSQDLGSGYTF. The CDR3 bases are TGTGCCAGCAGCCAAGATCTCGGGTCGGGCTACACCTTC.

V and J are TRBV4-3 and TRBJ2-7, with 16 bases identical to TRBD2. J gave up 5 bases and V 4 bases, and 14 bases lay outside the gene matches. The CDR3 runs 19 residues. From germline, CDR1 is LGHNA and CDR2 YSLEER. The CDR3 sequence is CASSPAGGLAGGSTDEQYF. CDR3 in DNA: TGCGCCAGCAGCCCTGCTGGGGGACTAGCGGGAGGGAGTACAGACGAGCAGTACTTC.

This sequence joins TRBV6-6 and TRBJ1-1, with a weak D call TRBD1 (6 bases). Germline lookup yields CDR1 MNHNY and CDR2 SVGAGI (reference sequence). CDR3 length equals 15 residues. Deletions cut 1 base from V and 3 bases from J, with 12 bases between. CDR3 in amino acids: CASSYFGGSDTEAFF. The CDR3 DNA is TGTGCCAGCAGTTACTTTGGGGGCTCAGACACTGAAGCTTTCTTT.

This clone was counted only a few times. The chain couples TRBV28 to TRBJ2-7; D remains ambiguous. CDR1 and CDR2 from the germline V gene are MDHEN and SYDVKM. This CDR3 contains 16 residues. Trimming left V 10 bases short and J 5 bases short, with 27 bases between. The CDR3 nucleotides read TGTGCCACCAACCAACCGATTCGAGAGGTGGCTAACGAGCAGTACTTC. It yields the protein CATNQPIREVANEQYF.

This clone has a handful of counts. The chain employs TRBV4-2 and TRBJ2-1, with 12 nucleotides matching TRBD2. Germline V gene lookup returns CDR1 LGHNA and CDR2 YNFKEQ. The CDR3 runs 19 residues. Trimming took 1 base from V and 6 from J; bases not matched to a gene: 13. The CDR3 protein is CASSQVVTTSGSGSNEQFF. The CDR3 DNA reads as TGTGCCAGCAGCCAAGTAGTAACGACTAGCGGGAGTGGGTCCAATGAGCAGTTCTTC.

The CDR3 coding sequence is TGTGCCATCAGGGACAGGGGCCACGAGCAGTACTTC. This encodes CAIRDRGHEQYF. This chain links TRBV10-3 with TRBJ2-7; 9 positions match TRBD1. The J segment lost 5 bases and the V segment lost 6 bases, leaving 2 bases of the junction unmatched. Germline lookup yields CDR1 ENHRY and CDR2 SYGVKD. The CDR3 is 12 amino acids.

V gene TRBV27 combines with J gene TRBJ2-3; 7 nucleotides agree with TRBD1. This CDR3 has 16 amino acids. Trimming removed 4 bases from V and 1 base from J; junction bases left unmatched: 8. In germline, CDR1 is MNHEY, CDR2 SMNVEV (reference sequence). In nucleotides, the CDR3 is TGTGCCAGCAGTTCCTCCCGGGACAGCCGCACAGATACGCAGTATTTT. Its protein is CASSSSRDSRTDTQYF.

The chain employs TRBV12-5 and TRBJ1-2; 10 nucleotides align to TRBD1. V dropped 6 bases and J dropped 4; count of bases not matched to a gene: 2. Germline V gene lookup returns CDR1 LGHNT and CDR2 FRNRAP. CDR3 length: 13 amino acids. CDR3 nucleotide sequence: TGTGCTAGTGGGGACAGGGGGGGCTATGGCTACACCTTC. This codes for CASGDRGGYGYTF.

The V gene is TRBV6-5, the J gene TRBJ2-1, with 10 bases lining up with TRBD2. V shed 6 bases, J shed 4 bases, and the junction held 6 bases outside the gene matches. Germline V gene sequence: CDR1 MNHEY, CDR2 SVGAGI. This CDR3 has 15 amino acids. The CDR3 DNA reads TGTGCCAGCAGGGAGCGGGGGGGCGGGTACAATGAGCAGTTCTTC. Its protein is CASRERGGGYNEQFF.

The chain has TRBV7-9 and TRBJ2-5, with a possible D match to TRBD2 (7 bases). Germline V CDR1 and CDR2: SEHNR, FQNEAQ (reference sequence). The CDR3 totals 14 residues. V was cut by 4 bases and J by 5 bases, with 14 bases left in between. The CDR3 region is CASSSGRGAETQYF. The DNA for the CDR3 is TGTGCCAGCAGCTCCGGACGGGGGGCGGAGACCCAGTACTTC.

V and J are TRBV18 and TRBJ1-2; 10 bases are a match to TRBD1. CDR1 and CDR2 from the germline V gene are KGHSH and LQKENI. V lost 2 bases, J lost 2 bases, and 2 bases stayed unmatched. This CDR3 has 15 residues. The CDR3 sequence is CASSPDRGRNYGYTF. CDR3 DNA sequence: TGTGCCAGCTCACCAGACAGGGGGCGCAACTATGGCTACACCTTC.

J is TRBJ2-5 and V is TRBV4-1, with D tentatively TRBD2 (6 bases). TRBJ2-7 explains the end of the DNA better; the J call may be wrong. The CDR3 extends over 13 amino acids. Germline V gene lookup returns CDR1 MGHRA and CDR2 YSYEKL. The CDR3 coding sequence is TGCGCCAGCAGCCAAGGACTAGTGGACGAGCAGTACTTC. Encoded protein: CASSQGLVDEQYF.

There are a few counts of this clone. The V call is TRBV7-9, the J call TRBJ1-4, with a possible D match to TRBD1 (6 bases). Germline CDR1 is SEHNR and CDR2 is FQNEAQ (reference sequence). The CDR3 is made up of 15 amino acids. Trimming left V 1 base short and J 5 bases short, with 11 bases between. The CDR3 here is CASSLVGGPNEKLFF. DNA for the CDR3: TGTGCCAGCAGCTTAGTCGGGGGGCCCAATGAAAAACTGTTTTTT.

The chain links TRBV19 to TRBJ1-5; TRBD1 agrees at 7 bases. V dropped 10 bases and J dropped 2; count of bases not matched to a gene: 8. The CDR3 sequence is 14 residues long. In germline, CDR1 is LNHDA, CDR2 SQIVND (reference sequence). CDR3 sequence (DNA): TGTGCCACCACTACAGGGGCAGGCAATCAGCCCCAGCATTTT. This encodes CATTTGAGNQPQHF.

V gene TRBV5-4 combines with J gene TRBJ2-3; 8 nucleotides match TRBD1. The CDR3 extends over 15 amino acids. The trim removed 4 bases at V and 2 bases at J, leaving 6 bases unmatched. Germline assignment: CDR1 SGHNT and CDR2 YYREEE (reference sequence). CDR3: CASSPQGAPTDTQYF. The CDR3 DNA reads TGTGCCAGCAGCCCTCAGGGGGCCCCCACAGATACGCAGTATTTT.

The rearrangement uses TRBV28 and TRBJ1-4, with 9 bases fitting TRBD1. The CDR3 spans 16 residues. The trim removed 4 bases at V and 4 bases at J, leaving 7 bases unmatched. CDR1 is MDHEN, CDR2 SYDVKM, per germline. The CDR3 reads CASSSIRTGDNEKLFF. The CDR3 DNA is TGTGCCAGCAGTTCAATCAGGACAGGGGATAATGAAAAACTGTTTTTT.

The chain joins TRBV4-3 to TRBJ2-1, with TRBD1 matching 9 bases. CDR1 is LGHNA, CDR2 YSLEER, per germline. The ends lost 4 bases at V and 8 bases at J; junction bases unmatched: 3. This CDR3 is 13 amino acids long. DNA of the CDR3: TGCGCCAGCAGCCTTAGGACAGGGGATGAGCAGTTCTTC. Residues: CASSLRTGDEQFF.

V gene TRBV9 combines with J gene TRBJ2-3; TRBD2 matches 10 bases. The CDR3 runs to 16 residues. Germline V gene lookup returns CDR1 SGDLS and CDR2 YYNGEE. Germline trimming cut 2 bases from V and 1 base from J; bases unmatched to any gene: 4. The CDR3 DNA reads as TGTGCCAGCAGCGTTTCTAGCGGGGGAGGCACAGATACGCAGTATTTT. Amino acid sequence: CASSVSSGGGTDTQYF.

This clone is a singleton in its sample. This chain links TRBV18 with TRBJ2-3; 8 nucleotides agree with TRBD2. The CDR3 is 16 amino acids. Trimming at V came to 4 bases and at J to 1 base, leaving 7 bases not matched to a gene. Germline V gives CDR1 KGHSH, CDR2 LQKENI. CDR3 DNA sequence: TGTGCCAGCTCACTAAGAGCGGGGGCCCGCACAGATACGCAGTATTTT. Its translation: CASSLRAGARTDTQYF. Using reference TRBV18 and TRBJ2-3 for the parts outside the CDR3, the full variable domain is NAGVMQNPRHLVRRRGQEARLRCSPMKGHSHVYWYRQLPEEGLKFMVYLQKENIIDESGMPKERFSAEFPKEGPSILRIQQVVRGDSAAYFCASSLRAGARTDTQYFGPGTRLTVL.

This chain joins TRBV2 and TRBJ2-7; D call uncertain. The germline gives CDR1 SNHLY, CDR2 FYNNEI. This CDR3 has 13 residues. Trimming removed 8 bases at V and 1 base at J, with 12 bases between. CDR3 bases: TGTGCCAGCGGCTACAGTCGTTCCTACGAGCAGTACTTC. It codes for CASGYSRSYEQYF.

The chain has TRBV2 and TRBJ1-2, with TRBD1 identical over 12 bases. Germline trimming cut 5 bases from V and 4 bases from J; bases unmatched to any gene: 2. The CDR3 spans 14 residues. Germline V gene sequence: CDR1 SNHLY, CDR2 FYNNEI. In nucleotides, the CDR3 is TGTGCCAGCAGTACGGGACAGGGGGCCTATGGCTACACCTTC. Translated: CASSTGQGAYGYTF. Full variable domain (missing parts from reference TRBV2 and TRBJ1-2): EPEVTQTPSHQVTQMGQEVILRCVPISNHLYFYWYRQILGQKVEFLVSFYNNEISEKSEIFDDQFSVERPDGSNFTLKIRSTKLEDSAMYFCASSTGQGAYGYTFGSGTRLTVV.

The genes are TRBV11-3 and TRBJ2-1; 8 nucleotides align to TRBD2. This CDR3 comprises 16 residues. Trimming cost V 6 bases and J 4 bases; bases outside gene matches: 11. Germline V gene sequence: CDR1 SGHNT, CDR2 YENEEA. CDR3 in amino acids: CASSPPRGGRYNEQFF. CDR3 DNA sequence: TGTGCCAGCAGTCCCCCCCGGGGGGGCAGGTACAATGAGCAGTTCTTC.

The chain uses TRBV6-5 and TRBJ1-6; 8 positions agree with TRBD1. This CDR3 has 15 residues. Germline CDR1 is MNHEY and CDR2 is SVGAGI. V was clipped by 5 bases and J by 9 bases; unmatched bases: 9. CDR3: CASSRPRGTGSPLHF. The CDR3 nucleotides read TGTGCCAGCAGTCGTCCCAGGGGGACAGGTTCACCCCTCCACTTT.

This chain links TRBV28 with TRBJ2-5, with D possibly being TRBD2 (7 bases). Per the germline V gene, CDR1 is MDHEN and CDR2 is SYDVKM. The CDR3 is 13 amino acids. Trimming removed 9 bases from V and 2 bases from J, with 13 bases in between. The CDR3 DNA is TGTGCCAGTAGGGGGGGAGGGCAAGAGACCCAGTACTTC. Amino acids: CASRGGGQETQYF.

CDR3 sequence reads: CARTTYGTALNSNQPQHF. CDR3 bases: TGTGCCAGAACTACTTACGGGACAGCACTAAATAGCAATCAGCCCCAGCATTTT. The J gene is TRBJ1-5, the V gene TRBV27; 7 bases line up with TRBD1. This CDR3 region has 18 residues. Germline V CDR1 and CDR2: MNHEY, SMNVEV (reference sequence). V lost 9 bases, J lost 0 bases, and 17 bases stayed unmatched.

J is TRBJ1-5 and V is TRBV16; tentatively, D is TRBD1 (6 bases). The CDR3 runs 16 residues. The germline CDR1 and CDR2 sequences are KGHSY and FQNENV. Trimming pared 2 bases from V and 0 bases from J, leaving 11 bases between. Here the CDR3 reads CASSQGTGLSNQPQHF. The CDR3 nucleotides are TGTGCCAGCAGCCAAGGAACAGGGCTTAGCAATCAGCCCCAGCATTTT.

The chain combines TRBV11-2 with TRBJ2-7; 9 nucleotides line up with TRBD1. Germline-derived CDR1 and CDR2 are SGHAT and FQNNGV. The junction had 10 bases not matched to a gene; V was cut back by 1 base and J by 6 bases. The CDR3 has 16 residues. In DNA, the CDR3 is TGTGCCAGCAGCTTAGTCAACAGGGGGCGCGGGGGCGAGCAGTACTTC. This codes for CASSLVNRGRGGEQYF.

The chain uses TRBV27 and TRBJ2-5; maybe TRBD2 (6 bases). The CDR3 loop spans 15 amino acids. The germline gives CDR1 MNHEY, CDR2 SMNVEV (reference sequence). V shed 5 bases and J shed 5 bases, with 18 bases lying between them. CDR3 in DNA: TGTGCCAGCAGTATTACCCCAGGACTAACGGAGACCCAGTACTTC. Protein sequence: CASSITPGLTETQYF.

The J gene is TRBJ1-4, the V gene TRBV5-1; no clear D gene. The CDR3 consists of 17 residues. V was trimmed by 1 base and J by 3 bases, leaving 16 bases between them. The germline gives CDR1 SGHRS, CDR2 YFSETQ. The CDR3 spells CASSLKERSLANEKLFF. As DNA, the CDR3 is TGCGCCAGCAGCTTGAAAGAACGGTCGTTAGCTAATGAAAAACTGTTTTTT.